What follows is one T cell receptor (beta chain) and its context. In its sample, this clonotype was seen many times. Its antigen has not been determined. Base quality data are lacking; no much larger clone is found one base away. The record originates from a study of T-cell memory formation after mild COVID-19 (dated by TCRdb to the early 2020s). Regarding the study in general: Most TCR sequence clusters were specific to one of the two donors. Two young, previously healthy adult volunteers, one female and one male, were included in the cohort. T-cell clones expanding and contracting after mild COVID-19 in two donors were tracked by longitudinal TCRalpha and TCRbeta repertoire sequencing.

The CDR3, cysteine through phenylalanine, is 12 amino acids long. CDR3 DNA is the only sequence kept; it has 36 bases, read in frame from the first base. V is shortened by 8 bases, J by 3 bases, and the region joining them spans 7 bases. Via the germline V gene (reference sequence), CDR1 is LNHNV and CDR2 YYDKDF. Here is what the overall study found, with its caveats: Clones contracting from day 15 to 85 had balanced CD4/CD8 phenotypes, while a second wave expanding from day 15 to 37 was biased towards CD4+. Contracting CD4+ clones were located mainly in the CM and EM memory subsets, whereas CD8+ clones were found to be enriched in EMRA. The detection of some responding clones in pre-infection memory suggests that pre-existing cross-reactive memory T cells joined the SARS-CoV-2 response. The study included only a couple of mild cases, and larger cohorts that include severe cases with pre-infection samples were judged to be necessary. The second-wave clones that peaked on day 37 were not confirmed to be SARS-CoV-2 specific.

Ficoll-Paque density gradient centrifugation was the method used to isolate PBMCs. Sequencer: Illumina NovaSeq 6000. TCRalpha and TCRbeta cDNA libraries were built by 5'RACE with constant-segment primers, adding sample barcodes and unique molecular identifiers. Trizol reagent was used to extract RNA from every sample. The libraries were amplified in two PCR steps, and the second step added a second sample barcode and Illumina TruSeq adapters. Sequencing of libraries was performed on an Illumina NovaSeq with 2 x 150 bp paired-end reads. In the source study's methods: With migec v1.2.7, reads were demultiplexed and then collapsed into UMI-guided consensus sequences. With mixcr v2.1.11, UMI consensuses were aligned to TRA and TRB V and J templates and assembled into clonotypes. Clonotypes were classified as expanded or contracted when called significant by both edgeR and NoisET, with noise models trained on biological replicates. For edgeR calls, the thresholds were a false discovery rate-adjusted p below 0.01 and a log2 fold-change of 1. As an exploratory analysis of dynamics, max-normalized trajectories of the 1000 most abundant clonotypes were examined with PCA combined with hierarchical clustering. Separately sequenced CD4+ and CD8+ repertoires were used to assign a CD4 or CD8 phenotype to each responding clone. TCRdb reprocessed the public reads (quality trimming at Q25 with fastp, clone calling with MiXCR) and kept in-frame beta chains. Every entry covers one CDR3 protein and lists the most common genes and DNA from its rows. None of the V and J calls come from the authors' own analysis; TCRdb made them. Present in this sample are 470,000 or so distinct CDR3 sequences, nearly 25% of which were seen just once. The ten largest account for about an eighth of the sample.

This receptor was obtained from an adult woman who had mild COVID-19 (a few samples of this study predate the infection). The sample titles of this study are shuffled in the database, so cell type and time point are left out; the donor was told from shared clones. The material sequenced was PBMCs or a T cell subset sorted from them (not recorded which). The chain is encoded by TRBV15 joined to TRBJ2-2; the D gene assignment is ambiguous. The nucleotides are TGTGCCACCCGTTGGGACACCGGGGAGCTGTTTTTT. This codes for CATRWDTGELFF.